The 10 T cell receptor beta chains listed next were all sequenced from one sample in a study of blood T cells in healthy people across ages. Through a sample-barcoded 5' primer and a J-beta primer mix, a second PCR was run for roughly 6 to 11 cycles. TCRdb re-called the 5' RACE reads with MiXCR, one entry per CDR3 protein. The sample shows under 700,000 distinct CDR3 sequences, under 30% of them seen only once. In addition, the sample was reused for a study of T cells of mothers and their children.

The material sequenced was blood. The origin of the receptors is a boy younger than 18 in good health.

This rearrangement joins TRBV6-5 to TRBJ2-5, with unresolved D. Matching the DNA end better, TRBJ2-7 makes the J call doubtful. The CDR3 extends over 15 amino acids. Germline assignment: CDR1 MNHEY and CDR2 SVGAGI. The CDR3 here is CASSYSKSDWNEQYF. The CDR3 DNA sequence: TGTGCCAGCAGTTACTCGAAGTCAGACTGGAACGAGCAGTACTTC.

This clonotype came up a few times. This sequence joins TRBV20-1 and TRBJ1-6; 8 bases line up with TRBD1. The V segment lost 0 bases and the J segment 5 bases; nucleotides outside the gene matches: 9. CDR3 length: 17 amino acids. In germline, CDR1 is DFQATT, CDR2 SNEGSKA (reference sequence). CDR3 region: CSARDDRDRWDNSPLHF. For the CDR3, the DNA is TGCAGTGCTAGAGATGATCGGGACAGGTGGGATAATTCACCCCTCCACTTT.

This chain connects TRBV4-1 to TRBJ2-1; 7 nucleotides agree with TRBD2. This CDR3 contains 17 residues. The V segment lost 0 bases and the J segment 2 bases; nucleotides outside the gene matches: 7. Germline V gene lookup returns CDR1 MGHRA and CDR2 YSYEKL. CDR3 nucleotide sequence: TGCGCCAGCAGCCAAGACCACAAGGGAGGGCCCTACAATGAGCAGTTCTTC. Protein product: CASSQDHKGGPYNEQFF.

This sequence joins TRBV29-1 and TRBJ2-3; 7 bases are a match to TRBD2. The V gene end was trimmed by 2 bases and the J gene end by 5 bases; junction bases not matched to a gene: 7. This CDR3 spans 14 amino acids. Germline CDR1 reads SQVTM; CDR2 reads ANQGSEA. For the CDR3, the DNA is TGCAGCGTTGAAAGGCTAGCGGTGGGAGATACGCAGTATTTT. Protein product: CSVERLAVGDTQYF.

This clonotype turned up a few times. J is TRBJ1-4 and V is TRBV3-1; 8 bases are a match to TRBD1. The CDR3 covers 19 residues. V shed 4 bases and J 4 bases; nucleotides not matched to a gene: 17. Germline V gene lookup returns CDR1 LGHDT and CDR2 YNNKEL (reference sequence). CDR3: CASSPTPRTGIGDNEKLFF. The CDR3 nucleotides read TGTGCCAGCAGCCCCACCCCCCGGACAGGGATCGGGGATAATGAAAAACTGTTTTTT.

This CDR3 is CASSLRLAGGFADTQYF. Written as DNA, the CDR3 is TGTGCCAGCAGTTTGAGGTTAGCGGGAGGATTCGCAGATACGCAGTATTTT. The V and J genes are TRBV12-3 or TRBV12-4 and TRBJ2-3, with 10 nucleotides matching TRBD2. CDR3 size: 17 residues. V shed 3 bases, J shed 4 bases, and the junction held 10 bases outside the gene matches.

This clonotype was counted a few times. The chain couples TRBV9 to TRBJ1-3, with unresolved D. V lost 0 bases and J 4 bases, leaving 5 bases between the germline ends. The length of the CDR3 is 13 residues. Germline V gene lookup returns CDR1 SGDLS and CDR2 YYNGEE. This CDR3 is CASSVDEGNTIYF. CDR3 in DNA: TGTGCCAGCAGCGTAGACGAAGGAAACACCATATATTTT.

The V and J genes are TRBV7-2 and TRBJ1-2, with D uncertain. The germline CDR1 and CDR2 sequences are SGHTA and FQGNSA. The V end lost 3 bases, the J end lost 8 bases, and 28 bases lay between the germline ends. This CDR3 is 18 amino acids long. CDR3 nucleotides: TGTGCCAGCAGCTTCTTTACACTTCCCCCACCTACCTGCTGGGGCTACACCTTC. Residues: CASSFFTLPPPTCWGYTF.

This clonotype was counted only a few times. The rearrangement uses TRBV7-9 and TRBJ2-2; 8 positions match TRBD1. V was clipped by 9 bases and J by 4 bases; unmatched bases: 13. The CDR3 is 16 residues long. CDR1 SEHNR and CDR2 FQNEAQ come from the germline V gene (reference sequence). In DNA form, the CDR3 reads TGTGCCAGTCTGTACCGACAGGGGTCGATCACCGGGGAGCTGTTTTTT. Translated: CASLYRQGSITGELFF.

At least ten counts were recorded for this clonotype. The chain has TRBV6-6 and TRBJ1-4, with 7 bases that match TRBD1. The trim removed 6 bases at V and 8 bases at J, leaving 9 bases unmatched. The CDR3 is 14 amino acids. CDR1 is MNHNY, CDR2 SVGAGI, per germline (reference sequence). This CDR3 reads CASSQTGSEEKLFF. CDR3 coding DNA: TGTGCCAGCAGCCAGACAGGGTCAGAGGAAAAACTGTTTTTT.